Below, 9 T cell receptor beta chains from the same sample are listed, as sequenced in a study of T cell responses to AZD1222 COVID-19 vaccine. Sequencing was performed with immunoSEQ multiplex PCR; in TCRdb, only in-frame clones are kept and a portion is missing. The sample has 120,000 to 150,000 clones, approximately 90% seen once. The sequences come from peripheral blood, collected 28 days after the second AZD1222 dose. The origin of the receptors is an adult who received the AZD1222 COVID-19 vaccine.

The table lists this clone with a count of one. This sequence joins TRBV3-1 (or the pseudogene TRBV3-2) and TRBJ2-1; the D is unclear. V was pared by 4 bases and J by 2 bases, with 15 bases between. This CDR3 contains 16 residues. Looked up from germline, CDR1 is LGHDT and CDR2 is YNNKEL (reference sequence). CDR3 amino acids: CASSPQTGRAYNEQFF. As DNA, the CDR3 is TGTGCCAGCAGCCCACAGACCGGGCGCGCCTACAATGAGCAGTTCTTC.

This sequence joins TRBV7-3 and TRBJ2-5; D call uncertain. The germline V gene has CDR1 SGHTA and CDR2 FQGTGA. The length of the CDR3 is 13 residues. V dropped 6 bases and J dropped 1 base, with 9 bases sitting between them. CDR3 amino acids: CASSPGTQETQYF. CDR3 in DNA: TGTGCCAGCAGTCCGGGCACCCAAGAGACCCAGTACTTC.

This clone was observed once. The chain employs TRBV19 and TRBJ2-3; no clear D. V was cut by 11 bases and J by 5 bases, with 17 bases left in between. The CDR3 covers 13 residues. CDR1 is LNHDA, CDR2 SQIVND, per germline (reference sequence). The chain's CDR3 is CAVSLPLVDTQYF. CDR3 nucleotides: TGTGCCGTCTCTCTGCCGTTAGTAGATACGCAGTATTTT. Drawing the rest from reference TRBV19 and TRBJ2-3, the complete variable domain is DGGITQSPKYLFRKEGQNVTLSCEQNLNHDAMYWYRQDPGQGLRLIYYSQIVNDFQKGDIAEGYSVSREKKESFPLTVTSAQKNPTAFYLCAVSLPLVDTQYFGPGTRLTVL.

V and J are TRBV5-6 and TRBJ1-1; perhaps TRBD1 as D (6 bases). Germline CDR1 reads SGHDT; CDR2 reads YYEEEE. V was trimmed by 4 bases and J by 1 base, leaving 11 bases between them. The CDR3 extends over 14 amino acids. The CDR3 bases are TGTGCCAGCAGCGGAACAGGGACGAACACTGAAGCTTTCTTT. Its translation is CASSGTGTNTEAFF.

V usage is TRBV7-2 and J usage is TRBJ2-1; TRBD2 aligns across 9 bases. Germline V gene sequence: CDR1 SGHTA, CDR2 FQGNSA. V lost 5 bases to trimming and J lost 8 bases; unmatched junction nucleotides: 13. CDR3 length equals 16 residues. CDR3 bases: TGTGCCAGCAGCGCCCGGGGAGCGGGGGGTACGGATGAGCAGTTCTTC. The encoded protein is CASSARGAGGTDEQFF.

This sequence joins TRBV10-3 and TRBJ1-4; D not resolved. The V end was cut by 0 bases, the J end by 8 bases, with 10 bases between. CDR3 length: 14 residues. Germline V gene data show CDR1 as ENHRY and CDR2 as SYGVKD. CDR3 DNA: TGTGCCATCAGTGAGTCGGGTATTGGGGAAAAACTGTTTTTT. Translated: CAISESGIGEKLFF.

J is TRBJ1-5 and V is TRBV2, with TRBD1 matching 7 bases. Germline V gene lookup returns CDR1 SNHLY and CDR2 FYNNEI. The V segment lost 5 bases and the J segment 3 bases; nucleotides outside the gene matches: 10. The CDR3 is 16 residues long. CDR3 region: CASSRGGTVANQPQHF. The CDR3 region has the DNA TGTGCCAGCAGTCGGGGGGGGACAGTAGCCAATCAGCCCCAGCATTTT.

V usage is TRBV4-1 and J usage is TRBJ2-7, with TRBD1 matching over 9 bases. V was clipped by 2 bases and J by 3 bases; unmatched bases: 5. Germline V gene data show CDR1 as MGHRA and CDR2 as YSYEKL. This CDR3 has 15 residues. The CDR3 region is CASSQPTGGNYEQYF. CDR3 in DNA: TGCGCCAGCAGCCAACCGACAGGGGGTAACTACGAGCAGTACTTC.

The CDR3 region is CASRARARETQYF. The CDR3 DNA reads TGTGCCAGCAGGGCCCGGGCACGAGAGACCCAGTACTTC. The chain carries TRBV6-5 and TRBJ2-5; D gene uncertain. The germline CDR1 and CDR2 sequences are MNHEY and SVGAGI. Trimming cost V 6 bases and J 4 bases, with 12 bases left between them. This CDR3 spans 13 amino acids.